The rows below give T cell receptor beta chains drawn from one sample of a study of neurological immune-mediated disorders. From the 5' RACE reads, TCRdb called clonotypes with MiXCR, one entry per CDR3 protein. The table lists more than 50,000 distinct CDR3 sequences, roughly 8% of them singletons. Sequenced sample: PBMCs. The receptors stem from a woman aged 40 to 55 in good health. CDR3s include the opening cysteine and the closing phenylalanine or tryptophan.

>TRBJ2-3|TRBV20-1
CSVTSVAGGATDTQYF
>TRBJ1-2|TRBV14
CASSHRLIAGYGYTF
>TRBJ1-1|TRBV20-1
CSARHIAEGHTEAFF
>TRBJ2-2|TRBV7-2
CASSFETGRNTGELFF
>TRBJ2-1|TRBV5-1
CASSLGLGTSGVREQFF
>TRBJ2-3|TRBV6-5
CASSTGTGVTDTQYF
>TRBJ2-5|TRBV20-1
CSPLVWTFPRETQYF
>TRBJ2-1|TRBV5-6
CASSWPSSYNEQFF
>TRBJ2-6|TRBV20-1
CSANQGAGANVLTF
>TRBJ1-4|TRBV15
CATSRGLREKLFF
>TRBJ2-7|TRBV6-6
CASGTGGDEQYF
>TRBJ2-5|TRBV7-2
CASSRLAELRETQYF
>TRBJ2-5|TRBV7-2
CASSLVGQVQETQYF
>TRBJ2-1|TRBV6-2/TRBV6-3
CASRLWAGTYNEQFF
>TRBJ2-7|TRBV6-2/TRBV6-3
CASSYRGLAVLYEQYF
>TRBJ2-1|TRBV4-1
CASSQADMGFSYNEQFF
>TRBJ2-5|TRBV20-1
CSARVGRGGFQETQYF
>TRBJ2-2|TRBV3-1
CASSFRGRGTGELFF
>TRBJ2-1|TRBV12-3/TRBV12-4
CASSPLTGERNEQFF
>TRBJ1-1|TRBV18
CASSPRGEHTEAFF
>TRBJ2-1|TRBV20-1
CSARGPSYNEQFF
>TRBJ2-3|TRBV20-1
CSARDSGGSTDTQYF
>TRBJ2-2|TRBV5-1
CASSLDPSGELFF
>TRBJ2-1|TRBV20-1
CSATGYNEQFF
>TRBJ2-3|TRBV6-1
CASSQQGGWTDTQYF
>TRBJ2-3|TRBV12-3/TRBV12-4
CASRYRLTDTQYF
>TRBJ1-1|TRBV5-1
CASRPTGTGAGNTEAFF
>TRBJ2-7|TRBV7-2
CASSPLGEQYF
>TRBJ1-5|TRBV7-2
CASRRDTGVEGNQPQHF
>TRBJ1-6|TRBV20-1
CSARGAVIYNSPLHF
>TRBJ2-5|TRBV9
CASTPREGPKETQYF
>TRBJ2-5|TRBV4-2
CASSQWDRDIRETQYF
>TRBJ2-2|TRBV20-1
CSARDRGLAGNTGELFF
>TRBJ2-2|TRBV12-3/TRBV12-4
CASRPIGQGAVGELFF
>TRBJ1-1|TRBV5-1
CASRGVRGRDEAFF
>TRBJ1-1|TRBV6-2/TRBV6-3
CASSENTEAFF
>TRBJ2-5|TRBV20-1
CSVTSGNQETQYF
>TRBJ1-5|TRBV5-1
CASSPDRGNQPQHF
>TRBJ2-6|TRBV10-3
CVISTGTTGANVLTF
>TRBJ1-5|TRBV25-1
CASRDGDQPQHF
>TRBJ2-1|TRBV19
CASGTSGSNEQFF
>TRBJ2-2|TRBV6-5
CASRMGLGTGELFF
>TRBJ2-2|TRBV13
CASSGALAAGELFF
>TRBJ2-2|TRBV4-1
CASSGPQGGAGELFF
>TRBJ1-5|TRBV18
CASSRTDNQPQHF
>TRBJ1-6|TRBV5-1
CASSLDRRWDSPLHF
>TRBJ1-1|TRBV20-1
CSARLDHEAFF
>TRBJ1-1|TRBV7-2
CASSPLLTVEAFF
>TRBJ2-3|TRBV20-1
CSAFQGQTQYF
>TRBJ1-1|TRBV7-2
CASSLTRNTEAFF
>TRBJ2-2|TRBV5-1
CASGPQGEAGELFF
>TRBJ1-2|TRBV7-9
CASSRGDRVGYTF
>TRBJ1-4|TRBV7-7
CASSRGREGKLFF
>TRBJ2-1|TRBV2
CASSSNSGRLGEQFF
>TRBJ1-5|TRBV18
CASSPGSGRVNQPQHF
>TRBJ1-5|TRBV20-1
CSARALSNQPQHF
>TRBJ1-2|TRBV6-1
CASSEAGEVGANYGYTF
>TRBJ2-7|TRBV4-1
CASSHENRGSYEQYF
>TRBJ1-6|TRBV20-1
CSARENKDRIRNSPLHF